Shown below are 11 T cell receptor beta chains from a single sample sequenced in a study of blood T cell repertoires in COVID-19. The repertoire was sequenced with immunoSEQ multiplex PCR; TCRdb's copy has only in-frame clones and lacks some. This table has about 280,000 clones, 85% to 90% appearing once. Sequencing used peripheral blood. These TCRs come from a human donor in a cohort sampled during active COVID-19.

This chain connects TRBV15 to TRBJ2-4; 8 nucleotides align to TRBD2. The CDR3 is 17 residues long. Germline trimming cut 6 bases from V and 0 bases from J; bases unmatched to any gene: 10. The germline V gene encodes CDR1 LNHNV and CDR2 YYDKDF (reference sequence). CDR3 sequence (DNA): TGTGCCACCAGAAAAGCGGGAGTTTCATTAGCCAAAAACATTCAGTACTTC. This codes for CATRKAGVSLAKNIQYF.

The chain joins TRBV9 to TRBJ1-1; no firm D call. Trimming removed 4 bases from V and 5 bases from J, with 15 bases in between. Germline V CDR1 and CDR2: SGDLS, YYNGEE. The CDR3 covers 14 residues. The CDR3 nucleotides are TGTGCCAGCAGCTATGCCCAAAGAGGGACTGAAGCTTTCTTT. This codes for CASSYAQRGTEAFF.

This rearrangement joins TRBV28 to TRBJ1-3, with D maybe TRBD1 (6 bases). The CDR3 is made up of 15 amino acids. Between the trimmed V and J ends, which lost 1 base and 3 bases, there was a span of 10 bases. Per the germline V gene, CDR1 is MDHEN and CDR2 is SYDVKM. Here the CDR3 DNA reads TGTGCCAGCAGTTTATCAGGGGTTCATGGAAACACCATATATTTT. It translates to CASSLSGVHGNTIYF.

This clone was detected only a few times. The rearrangement joins TRBV7-9 to TRBJ2-7; 10 bases map to TRBD1. This CDR3 region has 15 residues. The germline CDR1 and CDR2 sequences are SEHNR and FQNEAQ (reference sequence). Germline trimming cut 5 bases from V and 5 bases from J; bases unmatched to any gene: 9. CDR3 sequence reads: CASSHWTGGEDEQYF. The CDR3 DNA sequence: TGTGCCAGCAGCCATTGGACAGGGGGGGAGGACGAGCAGTACTTC.

Turning to this clone: Different DNA sequences within this sample yield the same CDR3. The V and J genes are TRBV19 and TRBJ2-5, with TRBD2 matching over 7 bases. CDR3 size: 12 residues. The V gene end was trimmed by 5 bases and the J gene end by 4 bases; junction bases not matched to a gene: 1. Germline loops: CDR1 LNHDA, CDR2 SQIVND (reference sequence). The CDR3 DNA is TGTGCCAGTAGTTTAGCGGGAGAGACCCAGTACTTC. It specifies CASSLAGETQYF.

V gene TRBV15 combines with J gene TRBJ2-5; 10 bases match TRBD1. Germline trimming cut 4 bases from V and 6 bases from J; bases unmatched to any gene: 5. CDR1 LNHNV and CDR2 YYDKDF come from the germline V gene (reference sequence). The CDR3 is made up of 14 amino acids. CDR3 nucleotide sequence: TGTGCCACCAGCAAAGGACAGGGGGGTCAGACCCAGTACTTC. Translation gives CATSKGQGGQTQYF.

The rearrangement joins TRBV9 to TRBJ2-2; D might be TRBD2 (5 bases). CDR3 length equals 15 residues. Per the germline V gene, CDR1 is SGDLS and CDR2 is YYNGEE. The V and J ends lost 4 bases and 0 bases respectively, with 10 bases between them. CDR3 in amino acids: CASSRAVTNTGELFF. The DNA for the CDR3 is TGTGCCAGCAGCAGAGCGGTTACGAACACCGGGGAGCTGTTTTTT. The full variable domain, its missing parts supplied by reference TRBV9 and TRBJ2-2, is DSGVTQTPKHLITATGQRVTLRCSPRSGDLSVYWYQQSLDQGLQFLIQYYNGEERAKGNILERFSAQQFPDLHSELNLSSLELGDSALYFCASSRAVTNTGELFFGEGSRLTVL.

The sample holds one count of this clone. The chain carries TRBV29-1 and TRBJ1-2; 8 nucleotides agree with TRBD1. Germline V lookup: CDR1 SQVTM, CDR2 ANQGSEA. This CDR3 comprises 13 residues. V lost 7 bases to trimming and J lost 5 bases; unmatched junction nucleotides: 9. The CDR3 DNA reads TGCAGCGGCGGACAGGGTGGGAGTTATGGCTACACCTTC. Translating it yields CSGGQGGSYGYTF.

The gene calls are TRBV20-1 and TRBJ2-4, with a possible D match to TRBD2 (5 bases). V was trimmed by 3 bases and J by 0 bases, leaving 12 bases between them. Per the germline V gene, CDR1 is DFQATT and CDR2 is SNEGSKA (reference sequence). The CDR3 extends over 15 amino acids. The DNA for the CDR3 is TGCAGTGCTAGTGGCGGGTTCCTAGCCAAAAACATTCAGTACTTC. Encoded protein: CSASGGFLAKNIQYF.

This clone has just one count. The CDR3 sequence: CASSYIMANSPLHF. The CDR3, as DNA: TGTGCCAGCAGTTACATCATGGCAAATTCACCCCTCCACTTT. The chain couples TRBV6-5 to TRBJ1-6; no definite D call. The CDR3 spans 14 residues. V lost 2 bases and J lost 7, with 9 bases in between. The V gene's germline CDR1 is MNHEY and CDR2 SVGAGI.

This clone was picked up a small number of times. This chain connects TRBV6-6 to TRBJ2-2; a weak D match, TRBD2 (5 bases). Trimming pared 8 bases from V and 1 base from J, leaving 8 bases between. CDR3 size: 13 residues. Germline CDR1 and CDR2: MNHNY and SVGAGI (reference sequence). CDR3 nucleotides: TGTGCCAGCCAGCGGAAGAACACCGGGGAGCTGTTTTTT. This codes for CASQRKNTGELFF.